The next 7 T cell receptor beta chains were all read from a single sample in a study of blood T cell repertoires in COVID-19. TCRdb's table, derived via immunoSEQ multiplex PCR, lists solely in-frame clones and lacks some. The sample includes approximately 140,000 clones, 80% seen only once; the top ten take 13%. What was sequenced was peripheral blood. Receptors were obtained from a man between 60 and 75 years old with active or convalescent COVID-19.

This clone was detected once. The J gene is TRBJ1-3, the V gene TRBV28, with TRBD1 matching 7 bases. V lost 6 bases, J lost 3 bases, and 5 bases stayed unmatched. CDR1 and CDR2 from the germline V gene are MDHEN and SYDVKM. The CDR3 has 14 amino acids. As DNA, the CDR3 is TGTGCCAGCAGGGCCGGGACAGATGGAAACACCATATATTTT. Encoded protein: CASRAGTDGNTIYF.

This clone occurred once. As DNA, the CDR3 is TGTGCCAGTACCACTACAAACCCCCCGGGGGCAGATACGCAGTATTTT. Translating it yields CASTTTNPPGADTQYF. The chain has TRBV19 and TRBJ2-3; tentatively, D is TRBD2 (6 bases). This CDR3 contains 16 residues. V dropped 7 bases and J dropped 4 bases, with 21 bases sitting between them. Germline V gene lookup returns CDR1 LNHDA and CDR2 SQIVND (reference sequence).

V and J are TRBV6-5 and TRBJ1-4, with 8 bases that match TRBD1. Germline loops: CDR1 MNHEY, CDR2 SVGAGI. This CDR3 is 14 amino acids long. With 6 bases clipped from V and 2 bases from J, the junction kept 2 bases outside the gene matches. CDR3 coding DNA: TGTGCCAGCAGAAACAGGGGGACTAATGAAAAACTGTTTTTT. Protein product: CASRNRGTNEKLFF.

The chain couples TRBV7-2 to TRBJ1-4, with 11 bases lining up with TRBD1. Germline CDR1 is SGHTA and CDR2 is FQGNSA. The CDR3 loop spans 15 amino acids. Losses at the gene ends were 5 bases for V and 6 bases for J; bases not matched to a gene: 5. DNA for the CDR3: TGTGCCAGCAGCCCCCGGGACAGGGGGGATGAAAAACTGTTTTTT. Its protein product is CASSPRDRGDEKLFF. Drawing the rest from reference TRBV7-2 and TRBJ1-4, the complete variable domain is GAGVSQSPSNKVTEKGKDVELRCDPISGHTALYWYRQSLGQGLEFLIYFQGNSAPDKSGLPSDRFSAERTGGSVSTLTIQRTQQEDSAVYLCASSPRDRGDEKLFFGSGTQLSVL.

A single count supports this clone. The J gene is TRBJ1-3, the V gene TRBV12-3 or TRBV12-4; TRBD1 matches at 7 bases. V shed 5 bases, J shed 4 bases, and the junction held 2 bases outside the gene matches. CDR3 size: 13 residues. The CDR3 region has the DNA TGTGCCAGCAGTCGACAGGGCGGAAACACCATATATTTT. As protein: CASSRQGGNTIYF.

This clone occurred a few times. The chain has TRBV7-8 and TRBJ2-5; 12 bases are shared with TRBD2. Germline loops: CDR1 SGHVS, CDR2 FQNEAQ. There are 15 residues in the CDR3. Trimming took 1 base from V and 7 from J; bases not matched to a gene: 4. CDR3 nucleotides: TGTGCCAGCAGCTTAGAACTAGCGGGGGGAGGGACCCAGTACTTC. Translated: CASSLELAGGGTQYF.

This clone was picked up a small number of times. The V and J genes are TRBV18 and TRBJ2-5; D is unresolved. Germline V gives CDR1 KGHSH, CDR2 LQKENI. The V end lost 4 bases, the J end lost 1 base, and 7 bases lay between the germline ends. The CDR3 loop spans 13 amino acids. The DNA for the CDR3 is TGTGCCAGCTCACTTTTCTCCCAAGAGACCCAGTACTTC. This gives the protein CASSLFSQETQYF.